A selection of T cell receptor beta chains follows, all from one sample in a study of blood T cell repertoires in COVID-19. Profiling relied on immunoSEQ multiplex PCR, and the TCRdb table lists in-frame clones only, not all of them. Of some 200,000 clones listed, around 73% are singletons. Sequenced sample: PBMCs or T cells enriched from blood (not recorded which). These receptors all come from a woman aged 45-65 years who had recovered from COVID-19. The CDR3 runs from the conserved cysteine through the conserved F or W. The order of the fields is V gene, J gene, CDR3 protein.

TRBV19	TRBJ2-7	CASRPGQGGAYEQYF
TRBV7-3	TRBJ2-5	CASSLRVGIRKETQYF
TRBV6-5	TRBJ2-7	CASSYNLVSSYEQYF
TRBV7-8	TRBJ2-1	CASSPLRASGKNEQFF
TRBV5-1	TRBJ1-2	CASSLVQGNNYGYTF
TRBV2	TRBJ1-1	CASRDQGTTEAFF
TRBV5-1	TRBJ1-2	CASSLRGGEGYGYTF
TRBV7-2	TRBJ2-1	CASSLTSGTGDEQFF
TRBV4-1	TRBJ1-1	CASSQDPAGLNTEAFF
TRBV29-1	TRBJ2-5	CSVGPPDF
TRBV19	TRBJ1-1	CASSPSRDSSEAFF
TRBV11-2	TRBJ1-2	CASSTGGSGYTF
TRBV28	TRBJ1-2	CASSSSARGYTF
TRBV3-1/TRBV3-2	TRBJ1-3	CASSQGGGRVSGNTIYF
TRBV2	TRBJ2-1	CASRSGLEQFF